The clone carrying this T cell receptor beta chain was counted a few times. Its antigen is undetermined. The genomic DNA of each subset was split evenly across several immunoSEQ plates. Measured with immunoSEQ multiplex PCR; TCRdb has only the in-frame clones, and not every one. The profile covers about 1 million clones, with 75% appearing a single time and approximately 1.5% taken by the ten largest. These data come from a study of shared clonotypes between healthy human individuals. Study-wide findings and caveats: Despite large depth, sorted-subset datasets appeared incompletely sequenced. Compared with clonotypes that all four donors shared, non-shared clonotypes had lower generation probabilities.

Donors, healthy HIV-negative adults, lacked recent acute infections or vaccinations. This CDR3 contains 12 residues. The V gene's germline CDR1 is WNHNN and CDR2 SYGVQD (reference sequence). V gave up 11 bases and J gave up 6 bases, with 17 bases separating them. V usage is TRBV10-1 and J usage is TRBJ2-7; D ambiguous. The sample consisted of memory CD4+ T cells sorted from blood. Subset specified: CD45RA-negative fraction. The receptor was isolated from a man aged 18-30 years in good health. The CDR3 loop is CAGLVPRSEQYF. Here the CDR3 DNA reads TGCGCCGGGTTAGTACCTCGCTCCGAGCAGTACTTC.